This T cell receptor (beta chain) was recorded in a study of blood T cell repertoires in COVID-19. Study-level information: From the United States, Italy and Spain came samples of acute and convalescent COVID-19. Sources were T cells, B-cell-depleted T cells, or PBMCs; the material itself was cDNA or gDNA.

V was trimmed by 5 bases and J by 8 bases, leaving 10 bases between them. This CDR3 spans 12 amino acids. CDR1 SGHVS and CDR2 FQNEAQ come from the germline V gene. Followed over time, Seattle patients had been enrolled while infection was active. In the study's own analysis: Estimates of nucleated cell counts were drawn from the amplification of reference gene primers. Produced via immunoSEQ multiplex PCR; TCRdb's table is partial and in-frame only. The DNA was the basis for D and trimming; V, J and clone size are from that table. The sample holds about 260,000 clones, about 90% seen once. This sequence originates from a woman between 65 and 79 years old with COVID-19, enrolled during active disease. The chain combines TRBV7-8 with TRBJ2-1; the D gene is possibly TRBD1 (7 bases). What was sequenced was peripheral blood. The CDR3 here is CASSPGGYEQFF. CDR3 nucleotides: TGTGCCAGCAGCCCAGGGGGGTATGAGCAGTTCTTC.